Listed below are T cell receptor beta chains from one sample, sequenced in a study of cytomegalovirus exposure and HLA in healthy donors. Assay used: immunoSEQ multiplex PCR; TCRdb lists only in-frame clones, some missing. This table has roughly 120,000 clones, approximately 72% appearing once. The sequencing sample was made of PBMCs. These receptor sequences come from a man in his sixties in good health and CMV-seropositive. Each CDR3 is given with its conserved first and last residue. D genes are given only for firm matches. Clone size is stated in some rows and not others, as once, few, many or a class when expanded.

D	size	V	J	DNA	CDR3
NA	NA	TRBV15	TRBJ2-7	TGTGCCACCAGCGTCACGGGGTCCTACGAGCAGTACTTC	CATSVTGSYEQYF
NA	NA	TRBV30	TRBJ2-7	TGTGCCTGGACAGGGAAAACCTACGAGCAGTACTTC	CAWTGKTYEQYF
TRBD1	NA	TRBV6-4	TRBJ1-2	TGTGCCAGCAGTCCCGGACAGGGGACCACGATCGCCACCTTC	CASSPGQGTTIATF
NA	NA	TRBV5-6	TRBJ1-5	TGTGCCAGCAGCTTAAAGGGGAAAGGAGAAAATCAGCCCCAGCATTTT	CASSLKGKGENQPQHF
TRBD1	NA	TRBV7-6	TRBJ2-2	TGTGCCAGCAGCTTAGAACAGGGGGCATACACCGGGGAGCTGTTTTTT	CASSLEQGAYTGELFF
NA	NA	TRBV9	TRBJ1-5	TGTGCCAGCAGCGTAGAGCCGGGAGTCGGTCAGCCCCAGCATTTT	CASSVEPGVGQPQHF
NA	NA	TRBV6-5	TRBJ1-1	TGTGCCAGCAGTGCTCAGGGCGCGAACACTGAAGCTTTCTTT	CASSAQGANTEAFF
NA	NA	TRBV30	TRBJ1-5	TGTGCCTGGAGTGTTAGCGGGAATCAGCCCCAGCATTTT	CAWSVSGNQPQHF
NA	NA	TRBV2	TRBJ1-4	TGTGCCAGCAGTGGAGGAACGCTCCGAGAAAAACTGTTTTTT	CASSGGTLREKLFF
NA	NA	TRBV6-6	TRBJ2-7	TGTGCCAGCAGTTACACAGCCCCGGTTCTTGGCTACGAGCAGTACTTC	CASSYTAPVLGYEQYF
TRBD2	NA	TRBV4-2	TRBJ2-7	TGTGCCAGCAGCCAAGATTCGCTAGCGGGGGTAACCTACGAGCAGTACTTC	CASSQDSLAGVTYEQYF
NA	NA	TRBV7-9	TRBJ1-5	TGTGCCAGCAGCCCCCTCCGCGGGGGCAGCAATCAGCCCCAGCATTTT	CASSPLRGGSNQPQHF
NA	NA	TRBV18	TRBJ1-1	TGTGCCAGCTCACCACCCCTCGAGCGCGCTGAAGCTTTCTTT	CASSPPLERAEAFF
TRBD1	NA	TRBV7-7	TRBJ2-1	TGTGCCAGCAGCTTAGGGGGACAGGGGGCCTACAATGAGCAGTTCTTC	CASSLGGQGAYNEQFF
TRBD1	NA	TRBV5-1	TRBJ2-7	TGCGCCAGCAGCTCCGGAGACAGGGGCGAGCAGTACTTC	CASSSGDRGEQYF
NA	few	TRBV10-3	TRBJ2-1	TGTGCCATTAGCGGTTCCTACAATGAGCAGTTCTTC	CAISGSYNEQFF